One and the same sample provided the 18 T cell receptor beta chains below, sequenced in a study of T cell changes during pregnancy in multiple sclerosis. Sequencing was performed with immunoSEQ multiplex PCR; in TCRdb, only in-frame clones are kept and a portion is missing. The table lists tens of thousands of clones, about 91% of them singletons. The sample here was peripheral blood, taken before pregnancy. The receptors were sampled from a female donor with multiple sclerosis, enrolled in a pregnancy study.

As DNA, the CDR3 is TGCGCCAGCAGCCAGGTGACACACCACTATGGCTACACCTTC. It encodes CASSQVTHHYGYTF. The chain recombines TRBV4-3 with TRBJ1-2; D call uncertain. The CDR3 sequence is 14 residues long. The germline V gene has CDR1 LGHNA and CDR2 YSLEER. The V end lost 3 bases, the J end lost 3 bases, and 11 bases lay between the germline ends.

The chain uses TRBV27 and TRBJ1-6; unclear D gene. Per the germline V gene, CDR1 is MNHEY and CDR2 is SMNVEV (reference sequence). V was cut by 6 bases and J by 5 bases, with 17 bases left in between. This CDR3 spans 16 amino acids. The CDR3 loop is CASSQLFRTNNSPLHF. CDR3 bases: TGTGCCAGCAGCCAACTGTTTCGGACTAATAATTCACCCCTCCACTTT.

The genes are TRBV7-9 and TRBJ2-1; 8 bases align to TRBD2. The CDR3 has 13 amino acids. The V segment lost 5 bases and the J segment 6 bases; nucleotides outside the gene matches: 3. Germline V lookup: CDR1 SEHNR, CDR2 FQNEAQ (reference sequence). CDR3 DNA sequence: TGTGCCAGCAGCCGGGGGGGGAGCAATGAGCAGTTCTTC. Its protein is CASSRGGSNEQFF.

The rearrangement joins TRBV7-6 to TRBJ2-1, with D hard to call. CDR1 SGHVS and CDR2 FNYEAQ come from the germline V gene. Between the trimmed V and J ends, which lost 4 bases and 6 bases, there was a span of 10 bases. CDR3 length: 13 amino acids. Written as DNA, the CDR3 is TGTGCCAGCAGCTCCCCCTCCGGCAATGAGCAGTTCTTC. Amino acids: CASSSPSGNEQFF.

V and J are TRBV6-4 and TRBJ2-1; 9 bases align to TRBD1. Trimming at V came to 0 bases and at J to 4 bases, leaving 1 base not matched to a gene. Per germline, CDR1 MRHNA and CDR2 SNTAGT. The CDR3 has 15 amino acids. CDR3 nucleotides: TGTGCCAGCAGTGACTCCGGGACAGGGTACAATGAGCAGTTCTTC. Translated: CASSDSGTGYNEQFF.

This clone has a single count. The V gene is TRBV5-8, the J gene TRBJ1-5, with TRBD1 as a possible D gene (6 bases). The CDR3 runs to 12 residues. The V gene's germline CDR1 is SGHTS and CDR2 YDEGEE. Trimming removed 2 bases at V and 6 bases at J, with 6 bases between. CDR3 nucleotides: TGTGCCAGCAGCTTCAGGGGTCAGCCCCAGCATTTT. Amino acids: CASSFRGQPQHF.

The chain has TRBV5-5 and TRBJ2-4; 9 nucleotides align to TRBD1. The trim removed 4 bases at V and 2 bases at J, leaving 7 bases unmatched. Germline V gene sequence: CDR1 SGHKS, CDR2 YYEKEE (reference sequence). The CDR3 runs 16 residues. CDR3 region: CASSPGTGLSKNIQYF. For the CDR3, the DNA is TGTGCCAGCAGCCCAGGGACAGGGTTGTCCAAAAACATTCAGTACTTC. Full variable domain (remainder filled in from reference TRBV5-5 and TRBJ2-4): DAGVTQSPTHLIKTRGQQVTLRCSPISGHKSVSWYQQVLGQGPQFIFQYYEKEERGRGNFPDRFSARQFPNYSSELNVNALLLGDSALYLCASSPGTGLSKNIQYFGAGTRLSVL.

In this sample, this clone turned up once. This chain uses TRBV4-3 with TRBJ2-7; D might be TRBD2 (5 bases). From germline, CDR1 is LGHNA and CDR2 YSLEER. Trimming removed 4 bases at V and 1 base at J, with 14 bases between. The CDR3 loop spans 15 amino acids. The CDR3 nucleotides are TGCGCCAGCAGCCCCGGCGGCCTAGCTTCCTACGAGCAGTACTTC. Its protein product is CASSPGGLASYEQYF.

The chain combines TRBV7-2 with TRBJ1-5; D unclear. The CDR3 length is 13 residues. Germline V CDR1 and CDR2: SGHTA, FQGNSA. Trimming pared 3 bases from V and 1 base from J, leaving 4 bases between. The CDR3 region has the DNA TGTGCCAGCAGCTTGTCAAGCAATCAGCCCCAGCATTTT. Its translation: CASSLSSNQPQHF.

The genes are TRBV18 and TRBJ2-7; no definite D call. CDR1 is KGHSH and CDR2 is LQKENI in the germline V gene. This CDR3 is 17 amino acids long. Deletions cut 3 bases from V and 1 base from J, with 19 bases between. The CDR3 DNA reads TGTGCCAGCTCACCTAGACCTCCGGGTCCAACGTCCTACGAGCAGTACTTC. Protein product: CASSPRPPGPTSYEQYF. Full variable domain (missing parts from reference TRBV18 and TRBJ2-7): NAGVMQNPRHLVRRRGQEARLRCSPMKGHSHVYWYRQLPEEGLKFMVYLQKENIIDESGMPKERFSAEFPKEGPSILRIQQVVRGDSAAYFCASSPRPPGPTSYEQYFGPGTRLTVT.

The rearrangement uses TRBV7-6 and TRBJ2-1; weak D call: TRBD2 (5 bases). This CDR3 has 16 amino acids. The germline V gene encodes CDR1 SGHVS and CDR2 FNYEAQ. Deletions cut 5 bases from V and 4 bases from J, with 18 bases between. This CDR3 is CASSRDGRAEYNEQFF. The CDR3 nucleotides are TGTGCCAGCAGCCGAGATGGGCGGGCAGAGTACAATGAGCAGTTCTTC.

This chain joins TRBV4-3 and TRBJ2-7, with a possible D match to TRBD1 (6 bases). Trimming took 1 base from V and 4 from J, leaving 11 bases between them. The CDR3 runs 14 residues. The germline CDR1 and CDR2 sequences are LGHNA and YSLEER. CDR3: CASSQGERGYEQYF. CDR3 nucleotides: TGCGCCAGCAGCCAAGGGGAGAGGGGGTACGAGCAGTACTTC.

The V and J genes are TRBV5-4 and TRBJ1-2, with 7 bases that match TRBD1. The CDR3 extends over 16 amino acids. Per the germline V gene, CDR1 is SGHNT and CDR2 is YYREEE (reference sequence). After removal of 7 bases from V and 4 bases from J, the junction contained 16 bases not matched to a gene. The CDR3 loop reads CASRGQMGAAAYGYTF. The CDR3 DNA reads as TGTGCCAGCCGGGGACAGATGGGGGCAGCTGCCTATGGCTACACCTTC.

V gene TRBV5-5 combines with J gene TRBJ1-1; D is undetermined. Germline lookup yields CDR1 SGHKS and CDR2 YYEKEE (reference sequence). This CDR3 has 12 residues. Trimming left V 6 bases short and J 4 bases short, with 10 bases between. The CDR3 DNA is TGTGCCAGCACCACGGGAAGCACTGAAGCTTTCTTT. Its protein product is CASTTGSTEAFF.

This clone has just one count. CDR3 in DNA: TGTGCCAGCCTTGGGACAGGGAGCTTCATGAACACTGAAGCTTTCTTT. This translates into CASLGTGSFMNTEAFF. V is TRBV7-8 and J is TRBJ1-1; 9 bases fit TRBD1. V dropped 8 bases and J dropped 0; count of bases not matched to a gene: 10. The germline V gene has CDR1 SGHVS and CDR2 FQNEAQ. The CDR3 extends over 16 amino acids.

V gene TRBV11-2 combines with J gene TRBJ2-7; 9 bases match TRBD1. The CDR3 is 16 amino acids. V lost 5 bases to trimming and J lost 4 bases; unmatched junction nucleotides: 12. Germline-derived CDR1 and CDR2 are SGHAT and FQNNGV. As DNA, the CDR3 is TGTGCCAGCAGCCCATACCGGGACAGGGCTTCGTACGAGCAGTACTTC. Translation gives CASSPYRDRASYEQYF. The full variable domain, completed using reference TRBV11-2 and TRBJ2-7, is EAGVAQSPRYKIIEKRQSVAFWCNPISGHATLYWYQQILGQGPKLLIQFQNNGVVDDSQLPKDRFSAERLKGVDSTLKIQPAKLEDSAVYLCASSPYRDRASYEQYFGPGTRLTVT.

This CDR3 is CASSLGQATEAFF. In DNA form, the CDR3 reads TGTGCCAGCAGCTTAGGACAGGCCACTGAAGCTTTCTTT. This chain joins TRBV7-2 and TRBJ1-1, with D possibly being TRBD1 (6 bases). CDR3 length equals 13 residues. Per the germline V gene, CDR1 is SGHTA and CDR2 is FQGNSA. V was clipped by 1 base and J by 4 bases, with 7 bases between them.

The chain combines TRBV5-1 with TRBJ2-2; TRBD1 is a possible D gene (8 bases). This CDR3 has 16 amino acids. Germline V lookup: CDR1 SGHRS, CDR2 YFSETQ. Trimming left V 4 bases short and J 0 bases short, with 13 bases between. The CDR3 DNA sequence: TGCGCCAGCAGCAGCGGGGACAGGTCGAACACCGGGGAGCTGTTTTTT. It codes for CASSSGDRSNTGELFF.